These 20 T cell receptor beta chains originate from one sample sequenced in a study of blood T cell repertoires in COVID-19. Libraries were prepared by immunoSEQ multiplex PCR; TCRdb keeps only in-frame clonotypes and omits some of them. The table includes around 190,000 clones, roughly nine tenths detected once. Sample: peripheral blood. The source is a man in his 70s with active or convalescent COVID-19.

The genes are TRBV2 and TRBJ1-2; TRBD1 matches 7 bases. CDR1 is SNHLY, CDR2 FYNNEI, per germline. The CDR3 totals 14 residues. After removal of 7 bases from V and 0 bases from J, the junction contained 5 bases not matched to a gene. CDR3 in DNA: TGTGCCAGCACCGGACAGGCCGCTAACTATGGCTACACCTTC. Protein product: CASTGQAANYGYTF.

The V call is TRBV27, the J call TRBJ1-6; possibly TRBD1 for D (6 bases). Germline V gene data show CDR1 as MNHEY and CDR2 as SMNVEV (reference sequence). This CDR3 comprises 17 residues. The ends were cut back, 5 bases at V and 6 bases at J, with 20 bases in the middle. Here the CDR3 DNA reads TGTGCCAGCAGTCTAGCGGTTGGGGACATCCTTAATTCACCCCTCCACTTT. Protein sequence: CASSLAVGDILNSPLHF.

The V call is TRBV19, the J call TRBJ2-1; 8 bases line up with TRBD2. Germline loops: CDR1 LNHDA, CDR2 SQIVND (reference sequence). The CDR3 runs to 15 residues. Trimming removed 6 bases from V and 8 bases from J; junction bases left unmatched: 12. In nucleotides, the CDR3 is TGTGCCAGTAGGCCCGGCAGCGGGAGAATTGATGAGCAGTTCTTC. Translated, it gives CASRPGSGRIDEQFF.

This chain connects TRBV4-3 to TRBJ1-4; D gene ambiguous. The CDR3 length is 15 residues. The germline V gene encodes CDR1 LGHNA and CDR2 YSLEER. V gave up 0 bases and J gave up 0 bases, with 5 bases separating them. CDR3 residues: CASSQDVATNEKLFF. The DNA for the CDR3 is TGCGCCAGCAGCCAAGATGTCGCAACTAATGAAAAACTGTTTTTT.

The CDR3 DNA is TGTGCCAGCAGCAGGCAGGCTAACTATGGCTACACCTTC. Protein: CASSRQANYGYTF. The chain joins TRBV5-4 to TRBJ1-2; D is undetermined. V lost 4 bases, J lost 0 bases, and 7 bases lay in between. Per the germline V gene, CDR1 is SGHNT and CDR2 is YYREEE (reference sequence). This CDR3 is built from 13 residues. Filled out from reference TRBV5-4 and TRBJ1-2, the complete variable domain reads ETGVTQSPTHLIKTRGQQVTLRCSSQSGHNTVSWYQQALGQGPQFIFQYYREEENGRGNFPPRFSGLQFPNYSSELNVNALELDDSALYLCASSRQANYGYTFGSGTRLTVV.

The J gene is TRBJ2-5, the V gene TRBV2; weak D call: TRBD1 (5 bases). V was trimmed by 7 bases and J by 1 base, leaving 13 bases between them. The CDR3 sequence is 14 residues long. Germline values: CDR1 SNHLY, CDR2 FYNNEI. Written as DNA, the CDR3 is TGTGCCAGCACTAAGGGGCAGACCCAAGAGACCCAGTACTTC. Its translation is CASTKGQTQETQYF.

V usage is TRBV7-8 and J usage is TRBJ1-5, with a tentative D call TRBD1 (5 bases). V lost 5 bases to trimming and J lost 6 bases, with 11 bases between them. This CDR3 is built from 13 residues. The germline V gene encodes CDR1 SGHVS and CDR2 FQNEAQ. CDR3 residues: CASSPQGVQPQHF. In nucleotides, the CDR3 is TGTGCCAGCAGCCCCCAAGGGGTTCAGCCCCAGCATTTT.

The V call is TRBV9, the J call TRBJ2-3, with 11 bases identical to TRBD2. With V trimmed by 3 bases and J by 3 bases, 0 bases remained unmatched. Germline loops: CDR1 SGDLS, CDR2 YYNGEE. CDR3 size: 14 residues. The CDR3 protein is CASSASGRTDTQYF. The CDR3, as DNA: TGTGCCAGCAGCGCTAGCGGGAGGACAGATACGCAGTATTTT.

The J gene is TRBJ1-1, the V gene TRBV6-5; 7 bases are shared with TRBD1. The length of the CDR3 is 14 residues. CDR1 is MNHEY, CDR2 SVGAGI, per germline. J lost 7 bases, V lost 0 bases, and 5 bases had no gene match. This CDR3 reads CASSYSKGDSEAFF. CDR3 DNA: TGTGCCAGCAGTTACTCGAAGGGGGACAGTGAAGCTTTCTTT.

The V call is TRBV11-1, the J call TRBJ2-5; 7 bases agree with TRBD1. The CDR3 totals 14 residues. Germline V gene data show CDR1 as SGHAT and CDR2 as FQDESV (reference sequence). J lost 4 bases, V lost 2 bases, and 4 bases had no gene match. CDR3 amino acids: CASSLRGRGETQYF. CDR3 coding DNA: TGTGCCAGCAGCTTAAGGGGGCGCGGAGAGACCCAGTACTTC.

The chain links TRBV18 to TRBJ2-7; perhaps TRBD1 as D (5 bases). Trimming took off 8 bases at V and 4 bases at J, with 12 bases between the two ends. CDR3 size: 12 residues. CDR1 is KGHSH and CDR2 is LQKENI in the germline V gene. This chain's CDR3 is CASARQRYEQYF. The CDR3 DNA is TGTGCCAGCGCTAGACAGAGGTACGAGCAGTACTTC.

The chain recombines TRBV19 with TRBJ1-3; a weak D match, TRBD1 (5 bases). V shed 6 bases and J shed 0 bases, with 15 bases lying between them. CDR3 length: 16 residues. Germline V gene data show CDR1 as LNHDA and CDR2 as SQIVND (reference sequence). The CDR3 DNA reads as TGTGCCAGTAGACGGGGGTCCCCCCTCTCTGGAAACACCATATATTTT. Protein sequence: CASRRGSPLSGNTIYF.

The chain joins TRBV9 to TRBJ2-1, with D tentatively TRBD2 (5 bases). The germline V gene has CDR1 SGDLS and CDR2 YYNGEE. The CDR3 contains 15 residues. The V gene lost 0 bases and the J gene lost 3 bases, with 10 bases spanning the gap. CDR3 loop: CASSVGASYYNEQFF. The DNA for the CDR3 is TGTGCCAGCAGCGTAGGGGCTAGCTACTACAATGAGCAGTTCTTC.

CDR3 sequence (DNA): TGTGCCAGCAGCGTAGGGCAGGCGAGCTCTGGAAACACCATATATTTT. Amino acid sequence: CASSVGQASSGNTIYF. V is TRBV9 and J is TRBJ1-3; D remains unclear. The CDR3 loop spans 16 amino acids. V was clipped by 0 bases and J by 0 bases, with 10 bases between them. Germline-derived CDR1 and CDR2 are SGDLS and YYNGEE.

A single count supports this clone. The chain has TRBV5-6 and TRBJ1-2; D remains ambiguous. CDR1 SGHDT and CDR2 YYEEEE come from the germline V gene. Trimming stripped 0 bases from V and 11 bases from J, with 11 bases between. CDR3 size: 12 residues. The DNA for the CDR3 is TGTGCCAGCAGCTTGGGGCAGAATGTTTACACCTTC. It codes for CASSLGQNVYTF.

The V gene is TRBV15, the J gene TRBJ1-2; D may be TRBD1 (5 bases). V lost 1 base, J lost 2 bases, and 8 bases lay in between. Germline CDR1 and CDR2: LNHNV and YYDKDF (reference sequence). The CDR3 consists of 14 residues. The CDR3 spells CATSRGQSNYGYTF. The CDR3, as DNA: TGTGCCACCAGCAGAGGACAGTCCAACTATGGCTACACCTTC. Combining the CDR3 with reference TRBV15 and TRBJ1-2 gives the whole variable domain DAMVIQNPRYQVTQFGKPVTLSCSQTLNHNVMYWYQQKSSQAPKLLFHYYDKDFNNEADTPDNFQSRRPNTSFCFLDIRSPGLGDTAMYLCATSRGQSNYGYTFGSGTRLTVV.

The CDR3: CASSDGRGWGNIQYF. In DNA, the CDR3 is TGTGCCAGCAGCGACGGACGCGGGTGGGGAAACATTCAGTACTTC. The chain links TRBV9 to TRBJ2-4, with a weak D call TRBD2 (5 bases). The CDR3 has 15 amino acids. Trimming took 3 bases from V and 6 from J, leaving 16 bases between them. Germline CDR1 and CDR2: SGDLS and YYNGEE.

The CDR3 loop reads CASSLGTDFSYTF. The DNA of the CDR3 is TGTGCCAGCAGCTTAGGGACAGATTTTAGCTACACCTTC. This chain links TRBV7-2 with TRBJ1-2; tentative D call: TRBD1 (6 bases). CDR3 size: 13 residues. Between the trimmed V and J ends, which lost 1 base and 9 bases, there was a span of 12 bases. Germline V lookup: CDR1 SGHTA, CDR2 FQGNSA. Based on the CDR3 plus reference TRBV7-2 and TRBJ1-2, the full variable domain is GAGVSQSPSNKVTEKGKDVELRCDPISGHTALYWYRQSLGQGLEFLIYFQGNSAPDKSGLPSDRFSAERTGGSVSTLTIQRTQQEDSAVYLCASSLGTDFSYTFGSGTRLTVV.

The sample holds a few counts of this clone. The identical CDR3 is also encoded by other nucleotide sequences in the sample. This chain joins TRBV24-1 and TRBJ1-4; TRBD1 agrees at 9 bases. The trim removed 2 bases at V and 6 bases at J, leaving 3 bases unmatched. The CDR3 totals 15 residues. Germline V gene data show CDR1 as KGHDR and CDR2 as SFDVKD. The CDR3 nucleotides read TGTGCCACCAGTGATTCGGGACAGGGCGATGAAAAACTGTTTTTT. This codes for CATSDSGQGDEKLFF.

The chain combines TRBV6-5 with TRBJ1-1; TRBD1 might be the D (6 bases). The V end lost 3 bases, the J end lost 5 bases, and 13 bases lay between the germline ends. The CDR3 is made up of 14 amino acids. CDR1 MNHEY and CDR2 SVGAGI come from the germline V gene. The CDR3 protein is CASSYTRGGTEAFF. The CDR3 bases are TGTGCCAGCAGTTATACTAGGGGGGGAACTGAAGCTTTCTTT.